The next 12 T cell receptor beta chains were all read from a single sample in a study of cytomegalovirus exposure and HLA in healthy donors. The method was immunoSEQ multiplex PCR; TCRdb's version includes in-frame clones alone and lacks a portion of them. The table includes fewer than 120,000 clones, roughly 89% detected once. Input material: PBMCs. The receptors were gathered from a woman between 18 and 30 years old in good health and CMV-seronegative.

The chain links TRBV6-4 to TRBJ2-3; 10 positions agree with TRBD1. From germline, CDR1 is MRHNA and CDR2 SNTAGT. The CDR3 totals 16 residues. The trim removed 2 bases at V and 6 bases at J, leaving 8 bases unmatched. The CDR3, as DNA: TGTGCCAGCAGTGACCAGGGGGACAGGGGAGCGGATACGCAGTATTTT. Its protein product is CASSDQGDRGADTQYF.

The genes are TRBV14 and TRBJ1-2, with 10 bases matching TRBD1. The ends lost 3 bases at V and 2 bases at J; junction bases unmatched: 6. Germline CDR1 SGHDN, CDR2 FVKESK. CDR3 length equals 16 residues. CDR3: CASSHWDRGQNYGYTF. The CDR3, as DNA: TGTGCCAGCAGCCATTGGGACAGGGGCCAGAACTATGGCTACACCTTC.

The chain links TRBV11-2 to TRBJ1-1; tentatively, D is TRBD1 (6 bases). Germline V gene lookup returns CDR1 SGHAT and CDR2 FQNNGV. V lost 2 bases to trimming and J lost 5 bases, with 12 bases between them. This CDR3 region has 14 residues. The CDR3 sequence is CASSLLQGGTEAFF. For the CDR3, the DNA is TGTGCCAGCAGCTTACTACAGGGTGGGACTGAAGCTTTCTTT.

The chain uses TRBV6-5 and TRBJ2-3; TRBD2 aligns across 13 bases. The junction had 6 bases not matched to a gene; V was cut back by 4 bases and J by 8 bases. This CDR3 region has 15 residues. Germline CDR1 and CDR2: MNHEY and SVGAGI. In DNA form, the CDR3 reads TGTGCCAGCAGTTCCGGGACTAGCGGGACGGGTACGCAGTATTTT. It specifies CASSSGTSGTGTQYF.

The chain joins TRBV5-6 to TRBJ2-7, with D maybe TRBD1 (7 bases). Germline-derived CDR1 and CDR2 are SGHDT and YYEEEE. V was pared by 4 bases and J by 1 base, with 9 bases between. The CDR3 totals 13 residues. The CDR3 sequence is CASSPGGSYEQYF. The CDR3 nucleotides are TGTGCCAGCAGCCCAGGGGGGTCCTACGAGCAGTACTTC.

This clone appeared once. The J gene is TRBJ2-1, the V gene TRBV7-9; 7 nucleotides align to TRBD2. The CDR3 is 13 amino acids. Germline V lookup: CDR1 SEHNR, CDR2 FQNEAQ (reference sequence). Germline trimming cut 5 bases from V and 6 bases from J; bases unmatched to any gene: 4. The CDR3 nucleotides are TGTGCCAGCAGCCCCCGGGGGGTCAATGAGCAGTTCTTC. This gives the protein CASSPRGVNEQFF. Filled out from reference TRBV7-9 and TRBJ2-1, the complete variable domain reads DTGVSQNPRHKITKRGQNVTFRCDPISEHNRLYWYRQTLGQGPEFLTYFQNEAQLEKSRLLSDRFSAERPKGSFSTLEIQRTEQGDSAMYLCASSPRGVNEQFFGPGTRLTVL.

The chain joins TRBV7-3 to TRBJ2-3; 11 bases match TRBD2. V was pared by 5 bases and J by 5 bases, with 6 bases of the junction left unmatched. The V gene's germline CDR1 is SGHTA and CDR2 FQGTGA. CDR3 length: 15 amino acids. The CDR3 coding sequence is TGTGCCAGCAGCCCGGGACTAGCGGATGGAGATACGCAGTATTTT. Amino acids: CASSPGLADGDTQYF.

V gene TRBV5-1 combines with J gene TRBJ1-1, with D tentatively TRBD1 (5 bases). Deletions cut 6 bases from V and 1 base from J, with 10 bases between. The CDR3 is made up of 13 amino acids. CDR1 is SGHRS, CDR2 YFSETQ, per germline. CDR3 DNA: TGCGCCAGCAAGGCAGGGCCGAACACTGAAGCTTTCTTT. It codes for CASKAGPNTEAFF.

V is TRBV18 and J is TRBJ2-5; tentative D call: TRBD2 (6 bases). V was trimmed by 3 bases and J by 3 bases, leaving 11 bases between them. The CDR3 is 14 amino acids. Germline V gene data show CDR1 as KGHSH and CDR2 as LQKENI. The CDR3 DNA reads as TGTGCCAGCTCACCGGCGGGGCATGAAGAGACCCAGTACTTC. Residues: CASSPAGHEETQYF.

The chain recombines TRBV11-1 with TRBJ2-5; 8 bases fit TRBD2. With V trimmed by 0 bases and J by 4 bases, 4 bases remained unmatched. Germline lookup yields CDR1 SGHAT and CDR2 FQDESV (reference sequence). CDR3 length: 15 amino acids. CDR3 in DNA: TGTGCCAGCAGCTTAGCCTCAGCGGGAGTAGAGACCCAGTACTTC. It specifies CASSLASAGVETQYF. Complete variable domain (other parts from reference TRBV11-1 and TRBJ2-5): EAEVAQSPRYKITEKSQAVAFWCDPISGHATLYWYRQILGQGPELLVQFQDESVVDDSQLPKDRFSAERLKGVDSTLKIQPAELGDSAMYLCASSLASAGVETQYFGPGTRLLVL.

This CDR3 is CASSLAGVSTGELFF. The CDR3, as DNA: TGTGCCAGCAGCTTAGCGGGAGTTAGCACCGGGGAGCTGTTTTTT. This chain links TRBV7-2 with TRBJ2-2; D is possibly TRBD2 (5 bases). The CDR3 sequence is 15 residues long. The V end was cut by 0 bases, the J end by 4 bases, with 9 bases between. Germline CDR1 reads SGHTA; CDR2 reads FQGNSA. Full variable domain (missing parts from reference TRBV7-2 and TRBJ2-2): GAGVSQSPSNKVTEKGKDVELRCDPISGHTALYWYRQSLGQGLEFLIYFQGNSAPDKSGLPSDRFSAERTGGSVSTLTIQRTQQEDSAVYLCASSLAGVSTGELFFGEGSRLTVL.

The rearrangement links TRBV7-9 to TRBJ2-1; TRBD1 matches at 8 bases. J was trimmed by 7 bases and V by 5 bases; bases with no gene match: 4. CDR1 and CDR2 from the germline V gene are SEHNR and FQNEAQ (reference sequence). The CDR3 is 13 amino acids. CDR3 protein: CASSPGGRNEQFF. Written as DNA, the CDR3 is TGTGCCAGCAGCCCAGGGGGCCGGAATGAGCAGTTCTTC.